Each of the 27 T cell receptor beta chains below was sequenced from the same sample in a study of cytomegalovirus exposure and HLA in healthy donors. The PCR made use of 60 Vbeta and 13 Jbeta primers. Sequencing used immunoSEQ multiplex PCR; TCRdb keeps in-frame clones, though not all of them. In the table there are 90,000 to 150,000 clones, 60% to 85% of which are singletons. The sequenced material came from PBMCs. Every receptor here comes from a man aged 45-65 years in good health and CMV-seropositive.

This chain uses TRBV4-1 with TRBJ2-7; 10 nucleotides align to TRBD2. The V and J ends lost 4 bases and 0 bases, in that order; junction bases with no gene match: 3. This CDR3 region has 15 residues. The germline V gene has CDR1 MGHRA and CDR2 YSYEKL. The CDR3 nucleotides read TGCGCCAGCAGCCGCGCTAGCGGGAGCTCCTACGAGCAGTACTTC. Translating gives CASSRASGSSYEQYF.

This clone turned up a few times. The V and J genes are TRBV7-2 and TRBJ1-5; weak D call: TRBD1 (5 bases). Germline V CDR1 and CDR2: SGHTA, FQGNSA. CDR3 length: 17 amino acids. V lost 0 bases to trimming and J lost 6 bases, with 18 bases between them. This CDR3 reads CASSLAGGMGVGQPQHF. The CDR3 region has the DNA TGTGCCAGCAGCTTAGCTGGGGGGATGGGGGTAGGTCAGCCCCAGCATTTT. Full variable domain (rest looked up from reference TRBV7-2 and TRBJ1-5): GAGVSQSPSNKVTEKGKDVELRCDPISGHTALYWYRQSLGQGLEFLIYFQGNSAPDKSGLPSDRFSAERTGGSVSTLTIQRTQQEDSAVYLCASSLAGGMGVGQPQHFGDGTRLSIL.

V usage is TRBV7-6 and J usage is TRBJ1-4, with 8 bases aligning to TRBD1. The CDR3 covers 15 residues. Germline loops: CDR1 SGHVS, CDR2 FNYEAQ. V shed 5 bases, J shed 8 bases, and the junction held 10 bases outside the gene matches. This CDR3 reads CASSVGQGGWEKLFF. The CDR3 DNA sequence: TGTGCCAGCAGCGTAGGACAGGGTGGTTGGGAAAAACTGTTTTTT. Variable domain in full (rest from reference TRBV7-6 and TRBJ1-4): GAGVSQSPRYKVTKRGQDVALRCDPISGHVSLYWYRQALGQGPEFLTYFNYEAQQDKSGLPNDRFSAERPEGSISTLTIQRTEQRDSAMYRCASSVGQGGWEKLFFGSGTQLSVL.

V is TRBV7-2 and J is TRBJ1-4, with unresolved D. Germline V gene data show CDR1 as SGHTA and CDR2 as FQGNSA. The CDR3 extends over 13 amino acids. Trimming cost V 1 base and J 8 bases, with 8 bases left between them. CDR3 in amino acids: CASSLEETEKLFF. CDR3 in DNA: TGTGCCAGCAGCTTAGAGGAGACCGAAAAACTGTTTTTT.

This sequence joins TRBV30 and TRBJ1-3, with no clear D. CDR3 length: 18 residues. V shed 0 bases and J shed 2 bases, with 20 bases lying between them. Germline V gene lookup returns CDR1 GTSNPN and CDR2 SVGIG (reference sequence). The CDR3 protein is CAWSVRSAGSKAGNTIYF. As DNA, the CDR3 is TGTGCCTGGAGTGTACGGTCCGCCGGGTCCAAAGCTGGAAACACCATATATTTT.

The CDR3 DNA reads TGTGCCAGCAGCTGGGGACAGGGAACGACTGGAAACACCATATATTTT. Translating it yields CASSWGQGTTGNTIYF. The gene calls are TRBV5-5 and TRBJ1-3; 9 nucleotides line up with TRBD1. The germline V gene encodes CDR1 SGHKS and CDR2 YYEKEE (reference sequence). With 3 bases clipped from V and 2 bases from J, the junction kept 6 bases outside the gene matches. The CDR3 contains 16 residues.

The V call is TRBV7-9, the J call TRBJ2-3, with unresolved D. CDR1 and CDR2 from the germline V gene are SEHNR and FQNEAQ (reference sequence). V was pared by 5 bases and J by 4 bases, with 13 bases between. This CDR3 spans 14 amino acids. CDR3 coding DNA: TGTGCCAGCAGCCCTCGCGGCGCCCCAGATACGCAGTATTTT. It encodes CASSPRGAPDTQYF.

This chain joins TRBV2 and TRBJ1-2, with D unclear. V was clipped by 2 bases and J by 7 bases, with 17 bases between them. Germline-derived CDR1 and CDR2 are SNHLY and FYNNEI. The length of the CDR3 is 15 residues. The CDR3 region is CASSENVPDWRGYTF. In DNA, the CDR3 is TGTGCCAGCAGTGAAAATGTGCCGGACTGGCGTGGCTACACCTTC.

The rearrangement joins TRBV7-9 to TRBJ1-1; TRBD1 matches 7 bases. Germline V CDR1 and CDR2: SEHNR, FQNEAQ (reference sequence). With 4 bases clipped from V and 0 bases from J, the junction kept 8 bases outside the gene matches. CDR3 length: 16 amino acids. As DNA, the CDR3 is TGTGCCAGCAGCTCCGCGAGGGGGCTTTTGAACACTGAAGCTTTCTTT. Translation: CASSSARGLLNTEAFF.

This chain joins TRBV11-2 and TRBJ1-2; D may be TRBD1 (5 bases). Germline V gene data show CDR1 as SGHAT and CDR2 as FQNNGV. V lost 6 bases, J lost 8 bases, and 16 bases lay in between. This CDR3 contains 13 residues. CDR3 amino acids: CASSLDSYAGYTF. The CDR3 DNA reads TGTGCCAGCAGTCTAGACAGTTATGCGGGCTACACCTTC.

This clone was counted once. The rearrangement joins TRBV9 to TRBJ2-3; D is perhaps TRBD1 (6 bases). Trimming shortened V by 0 bases and J by 4 bases, and 12 bases separated the two germline ends. CDR1 SGDLS and CDR2 YYNGEE come from the germline V gene. There are 15 residues in the CDR3. CDR3 in amino acids: CASSVEGVRSDTQYF. The CDR3 nucleotides read TGTGCCAGCAGCGTAGAGGGGGTCCGCTCAGATACGCAGTATTTT.

The chain uses TRBV14 and TRBJ2-7; 9 nucleotides match TRBD1. Germline CDR1 is SGHDN and CDR2 is FVKESK. This CDR3 is 15 amino acids long. V was clipped by 2 bases and J by 7 bases; unmatched bases: 9. The CDR3, as DNA: TGTGCCAGCAGCCAATTAGACAGGGGGGGATATGAGCAGTACTTC. Amino acids: CASSQLDRGGYEQYF.

The rearrangement links TRBV5-1 to TRBJ1-4; D not certain. The germline gives CDR1 SGHRS, CDR2 YFSETQ. Trimming removed 0 bases from V and 2 bases from J, with 5 bases in between. This CDR3 spans 14 amino acids. The CDR3 here is CASSLDSTNEKLFF. The CDR3 DNA reads TGCGCCAGCAGCTTGGACAGCACTAATGAAAAACTGTTTTTT.

This chain joins TRBV10-2 and TRBJ1-1, with 10 bases that match TRBD1. Germline CDR1 is WSHSY and CDR2 is SAAADI. The CDR3 runs to 14 residues. V shed 6 bases and J 4 bases; nucleotides not matched to a gene: 5. CDR3 region: CASRVDRGSTEAFF. The CDR3 bases are TGCGCCAGCAGGGTGGACAGGGGGTCCACTGAAGCTTTCTTT.

J is TRBJ1-4 and V is TRBV28; D might be TRBD1 (5 bases). The CDR3 totals 15 residues. CDR1 and CDR2 from the germline V gene are MDHEN and SYDVKM. V was clipped by 1 base and J by 2 bases, with 8 bases between them. The CDR3 coding sequence is TGTGCCAGCAGTTTATTGGGGCCGACTAATGAAAAACTGTTTTTT. Translating it yields CASSLLGPTNEKLFF.

DNA for the CDR3: TGTGCCAGTAGTATTCAGGGCGGGACTATCAACTACAATGAGCAGTTCTTC. This translates into CASSIQGGTINYNEQFF. J is TRBJ2-1 and V is TRBV19, with 7 bases identical to TRBD2. The CDR3 has 17 amino acids. The V segment lost 3 bases and the J segment 3 bases; nucleotides outside the gene matches: 11. Germline-derived CDR1 and CDR2 are LNHDA and SQIVND (reference sequence).

The chain links TRBV19 to TRBJ1-6, with D hard to call. The V end lost 5 bases, the J end lost 7 bases, and 12 bases lay between the germline ends. The CDR3 runs to 14 residues. CDR1 and CDR2 (germline): LNHDA, SQIVND (reference sequence). Written as DNA, the CDR3 is TGTGCCAGTAGTCCCCGCAAAGAGAATTCACCCCTCCACTTT. Its translation: CASSPRKENSPLHF.

The sample holds one count of this clone. This chain uses TRBV14 with TRBJ2-3, with TRBD2 identical over 8 bases. There are 15 residues in the CDR3. Germline CDR1 and CDR2: SGHDN and FVKESK. V was clipped by 3 bases and J by 0 bases; unmatched bases: 2. The CDR3 coding sequence is TGTGCCAGCAGCCAGAGCGGGGGTAGCACAGATACGCAGTATTTT. Protein sequence: CASSQSGGSTDTQYF.

The chain joins TRBV2 to TRBJ1-1; no firm D call. Trimming pared 3 bases from V and 4 bases from J, leaving 9 bases between. Germline-derived CDR1 and CDR2 are SNHLY and FYNNEI. The CDR3 runs to 13 residues. The CDR3: CASSDRGGTEAFF. Here the CDR3 DNA reads TGTGCCAGCAGTGACCGGGGTGGCACTGAAGCTTTCTTT.

CDR3 DNA sequence: TGTGCCAGTAGTATAGCCGAGGGTGGCTACACCTTC. Translated, it gives CASSIAEGGYTF. V gene TRBV19 combines with J gene TRBJ1-2, with D hard to call. CDR1 and CDR2 (germline): LNHDA, SQIVND (reference sequence). Trimming shortened V by 1 base and J by 7 bases, and 7 bases separated the two germline ends. This CDR3 is built from 12 residues. Combining the CDR3 with reference TRBV19 and TRBJ1-2 gives the whole variable domain DGGITQSPKYLFRKEGQNVTLSCEQNLNHDAMYWYRQDPGQGLRLIYYSQIVNDFQKGDIAEGYSVSREKKESFPLTVTSAQKNPTAFYLCASSIAEGGYTFGSGTRLTVV.

There are a few counts of this clone. The chain joins TRBV18 to TRBJ1-5, with a possible D match to TRBD1 (5 bases). The germline V gene has CDR1 KGHSH and CDR2 LQKENI. The CDR3 spans 15 residues. V was trimmed by 1 base and J by 4 bases, leaving 11 bases between them. The CDR3 here is CASSPQAGGNQPQHF. The CDR3 DNA reads as TGTGCCAGCTCACCACAGGCGGGGGGGAATCAGCCCCAGCATTTT. Looking up the rest from reference TRBV18 and TRBJ1-5 gives the full variable domain: NAGVMQNPRHLVRRRGQEARLRCSPMKGHSHVYWYRQLPEEGLKFMVYLQKENIIDESGMPKERFSAEFPKEGPSILRIQQVVRGDSAAYFCASSPQAGGNQPQHFGDGTRLSIL.

This clone was counted a few times. The V gene is TRBV27, the J gene TRBJ1-2; tentatively, D is TRBD1 (6 bases). The ends were cut back, 6 bases at V and 8 bases at J, with 22 bases in the middle. This CDR3 comprises 15 residues. Germline lookup yields CDR1 MNHEY and CDR2 SMNVEV (reference sequence). The CDR3 nucleotides are TGTGCCAGCAGGCCTACAGGGTCCCGGGGACGGGGCTACACCTTC. As protein: CASRPTGSRGRGYTF.

This rearrangement joins TRBV5-6 to TRBJ2-7; 11 bases are shared with TRBD2. Germline V CDR1 and CDR2: SGHDT, YYEEEE. V shed 4 bases, J shed 6 bases, and the junction held 9 bases outside the gene matches. This CDR3 has 15 residues. For the CDR3, the DNA is TGTGCCAGCAGCCCTGAACTAGCGGGAGAGGGCGAGCAGTACTTC. As protein: CASSPELAGEGEQYF.

The rearrangement uses TRBV2 and TRBJ1-1; D is possibly TRBD1 (5 bases). Trimming left V 11 bases short and J 3 bases short, with 13 bases between. The CDR3 covers 12 residues. In germline, CDR1 is SNHLY, CDR2 FYNNEI. In DNA, the CDR3 is TGTGCCCGGGGGGACGGGGACACTGAAGCTTTCTTT. Amino acids: CARGDGDTEAFF.

This chain joins TRBV2 and TRBJ1-2, with 7 bases identical to TRBD1. The CDR3 is 13 residues long. The germline V gene encodes CDR1 SNHLY and CDR2 FYNNEI. V dropped 11 bases and J dropped 4; count of bases not matched to a gene: 10. CDR3 DNA: TGTGCCGGAAGACAGGGTGTAAGCTATGGCTACACCTTC. This gives the protein CAGRQGVSYGYTF. The whole variable domain, remainder taken from reference TRBV2 and TRBJ1-2, is EPEVTQTPSHQVTQMGQEVILRCVPISNHLYFYWYRQILGQKVEFLVSFYNNEISEKSEIFDDQFSVERPDGSNFTLKIRSTKLEDSAMYFCAGRQGVSYGYTFGSGTRLTVV.

Remarks on this clone: Compared with germline, one end of the junction differs, possibly owing to a read error. The chain couples TRBV6-1 to TRBJ1-1, with 7 bases aligning to TRBD1. This CDR3 contains 14 residues. The germline V gene has CDR1 MNHNS and CDR2 SASEGT. CDR3 sequence reads: CASSELSTYDRVIF. CDR3 bases: TGTGCCAGCAGTGAATTGTCCACGTACGACAGGGTGATCTTT.

J is TRBJ2-1 and V is TRBV5-1, with 9 bases identical to TRBD1. V shed 4 bases, J shed 8 bases, and the junction held 7 bases outside the gene matches. CDR3 size: 14 residues. Germline V gene data show CDR1 as SGHRS and CDR2 as YFSETQ. CDR3 nucleotide sequence: TGCGCCAGCAGCATAGGGACAGGGTACGATGAGCAGTTCTTC. Its protein is CASSIGTGYDEQFF.